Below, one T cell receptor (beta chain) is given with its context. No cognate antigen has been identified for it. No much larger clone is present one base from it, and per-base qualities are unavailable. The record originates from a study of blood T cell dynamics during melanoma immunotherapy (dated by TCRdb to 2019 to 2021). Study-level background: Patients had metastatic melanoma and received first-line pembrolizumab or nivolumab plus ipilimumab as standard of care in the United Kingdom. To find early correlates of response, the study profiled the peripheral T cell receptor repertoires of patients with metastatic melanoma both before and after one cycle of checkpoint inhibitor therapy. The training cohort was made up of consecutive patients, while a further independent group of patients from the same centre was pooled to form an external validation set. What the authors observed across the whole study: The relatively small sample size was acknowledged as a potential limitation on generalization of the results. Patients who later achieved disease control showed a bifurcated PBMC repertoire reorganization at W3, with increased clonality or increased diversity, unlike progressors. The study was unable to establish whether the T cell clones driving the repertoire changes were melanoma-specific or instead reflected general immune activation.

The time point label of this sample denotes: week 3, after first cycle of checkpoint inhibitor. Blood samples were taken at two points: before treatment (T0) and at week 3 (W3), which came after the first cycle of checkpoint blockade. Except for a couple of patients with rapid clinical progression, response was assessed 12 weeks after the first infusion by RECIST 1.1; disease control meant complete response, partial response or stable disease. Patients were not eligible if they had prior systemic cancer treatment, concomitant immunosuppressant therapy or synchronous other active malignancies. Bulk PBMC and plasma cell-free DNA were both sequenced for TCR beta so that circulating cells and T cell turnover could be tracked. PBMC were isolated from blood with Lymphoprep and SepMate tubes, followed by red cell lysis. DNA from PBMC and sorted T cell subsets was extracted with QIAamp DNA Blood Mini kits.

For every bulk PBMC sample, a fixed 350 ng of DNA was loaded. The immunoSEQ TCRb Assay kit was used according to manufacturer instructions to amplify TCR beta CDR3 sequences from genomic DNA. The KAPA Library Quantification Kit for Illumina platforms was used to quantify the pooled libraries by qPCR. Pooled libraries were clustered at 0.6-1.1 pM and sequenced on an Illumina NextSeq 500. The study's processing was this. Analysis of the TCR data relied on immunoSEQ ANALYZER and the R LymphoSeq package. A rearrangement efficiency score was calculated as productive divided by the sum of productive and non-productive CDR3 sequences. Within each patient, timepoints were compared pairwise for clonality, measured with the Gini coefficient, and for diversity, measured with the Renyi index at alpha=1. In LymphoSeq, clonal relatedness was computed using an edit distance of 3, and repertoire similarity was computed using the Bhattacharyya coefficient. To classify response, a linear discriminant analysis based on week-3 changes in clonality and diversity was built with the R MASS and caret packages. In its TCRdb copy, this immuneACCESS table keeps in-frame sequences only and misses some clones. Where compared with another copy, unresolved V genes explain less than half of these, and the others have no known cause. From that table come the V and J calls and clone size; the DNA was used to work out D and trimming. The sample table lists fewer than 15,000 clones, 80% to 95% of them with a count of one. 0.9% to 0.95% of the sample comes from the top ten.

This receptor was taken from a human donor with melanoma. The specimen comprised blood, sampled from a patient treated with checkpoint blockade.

The CDR3 is CASSQDAVYSPLHF. Here is the DNA: TGTGCCAGCAGCCAAGATGCGGTTTATTCACCCCTCCACTTT. The chain employs TRBV14 and TRBJ1-6; the D gene lacks a confident call. Deletion took 0 bases off V and 8 bases off J, with a span of 8 bases between the germline ends. From the germline V gene, CDR1 is SGHDN and CDR2 is FVKESK. Its CDR3 holds 14 amino acids, cysteine through phenylalanine. Only CDR3 DNA remains: 42 bases, in frame from the first base.